This T cell receptor (beta chain) is drawn from a study of tumor-infiltrating lymphocytes in oesophageal squamous cell carcinoma. To note about this clonotype: At one end, the junction sequence differs from germline, possibly due to a read error.

In TCRdb, the PCR reads were re-called with MiXCR into one record per CDR3 protein. The sample lists approximately 20,000 distinct CDR3 sequences, around 40% occurring once. CDR3 length: 15 amino acids. Looked up from germline, CDR1 is SGHTA and CDR2 is FQGNSA. The sequence was obtained from a male donor with esophageal squamous cell carcinoma. The chain carries TRBV7-2 and TRBJ2-5, with D unclear. Source material: blood. The CDR3 DNA reads TGTGCCAGCAGCCGCCAGGTGGTCTCCCAAGCGACCCAGTACTTC. Protein sequence: CASSRQVVSQATQYF.